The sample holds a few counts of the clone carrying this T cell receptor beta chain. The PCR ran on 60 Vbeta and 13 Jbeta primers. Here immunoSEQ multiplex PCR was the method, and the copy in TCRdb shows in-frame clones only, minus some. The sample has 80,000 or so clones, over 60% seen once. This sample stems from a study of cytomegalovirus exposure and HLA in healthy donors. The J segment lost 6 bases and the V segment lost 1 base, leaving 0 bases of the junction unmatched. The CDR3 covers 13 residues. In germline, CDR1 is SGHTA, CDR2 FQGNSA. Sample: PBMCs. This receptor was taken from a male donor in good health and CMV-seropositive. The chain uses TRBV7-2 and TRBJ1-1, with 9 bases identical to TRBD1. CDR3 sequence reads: CASSLGQGAEAFF. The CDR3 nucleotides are TGTGCCAGCAGCTTAGGACAGGGGGCTGAAGCTTTCTTT.